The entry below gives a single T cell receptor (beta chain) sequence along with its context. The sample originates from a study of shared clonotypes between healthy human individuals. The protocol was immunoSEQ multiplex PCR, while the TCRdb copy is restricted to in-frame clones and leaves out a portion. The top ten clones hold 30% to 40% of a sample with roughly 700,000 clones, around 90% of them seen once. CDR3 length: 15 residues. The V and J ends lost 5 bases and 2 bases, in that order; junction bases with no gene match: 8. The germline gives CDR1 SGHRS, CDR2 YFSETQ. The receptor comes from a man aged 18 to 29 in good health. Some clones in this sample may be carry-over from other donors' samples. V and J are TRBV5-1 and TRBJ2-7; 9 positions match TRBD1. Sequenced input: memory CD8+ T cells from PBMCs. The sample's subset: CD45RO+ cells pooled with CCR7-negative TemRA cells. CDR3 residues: CASRLEYRGPYEQYF. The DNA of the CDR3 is TGCGCCAGCAGGCTTGAGTACAGGGGGCCCTACGAGCAGTACTTC.